The present T cell receptor beta chain was sequenced within a study of radiotherapy plus CTLA-4 blockade in lung cancer. Overall study: For approximately 19% of patients, objective responses occurred, and roughly 31% had disease control.

The CDR3 is 15 amino acids. V was pared by 6 bases and J by 5 bases, with 14 bases between. Germline CDR1 is MNHNY and CDR2 is SVGAGI (reference sequence). Method: immunoSEQ multiplex PCR; TCRdb's copy keeps in-frame clones and lacks some. The sample has tens of thousands of clones, roughly four fifths seen once; the top ten hold around 10%. Material: peripheral blood, obtained from a patient treated with radiotherapy plus ipilimumab. This chain uses TRBV6-6 with TRBJ1-6; D is uncertain. The source of this sequence is a human donor with non-small cell lung cancer who had stable disease on radiotherapy plus ipilimumab. CDR3 region: CASRPRAPNNSPLHF. The DNA for the CDR3 is TGTGCCAGCAGACCCCGGGCACCGAATAATTCACCCCTCCACTTT.